These 30 T cell receptor beta chains came from one sample sequenced in a study of vaccination and CD4 T cells after COVID-19 (dated 2022 in TCRdb). The antigens of these receptors remain unknown. The time point label on this specimen signifies: late sampling 161 to 241 days after vaccination in three convalescent patients. The meaning of the sample's treatment or condition label: roughly ten-day PBMC culture with coronavirus spike peptide pools or control peptides (ViraFEST assay). The library was obtained by PCR. Sequenced using an Illumina iSeq 100. DNA from cultured CD4+ T cells underwent TCR sequencing with the Oncomine TCR Beta short-read assay at the Johns Hopkins FTIC core. In-frame beta chains were kept once TCRdb had trimmed the public reads at Q25 with fastp and called clones with MiXCR. All rows with the same CDR3 protein become a single entry with the most common DNA and genes. This sample comprises some 23,000 distinct CDR3 sequences, 43% of them detected only once. The ten largest account for approximately 5% of the sample.

Sample: CD4+ T cells from blood, cultured in vitro, taken about 7 months after SARS-CoV-2 vaccination. The receptors were sampled from a human donor who had recovered from COVID-19.

In its sample, this clonotype ranks as medium-sized. The chain joins TRBV20-1 to TRBJ1-1; 8 bases map to TRBD1. The CDR3 consists of 13 residues. The trim removed 4 bases at V and 5 bases at J, leaving 6 bases unmatched. The germline CDR1 and CDR2 sequences are DFQATT and SNEGSKA (reference sequence). The CDR3 sequence is CSAISGTGTEAFF. In DNA, the CDR3 is TGCAGTGCTATTTCCGGGACAGGAACTGAAGCTTTCTTT.

By sample fraction, this clonotype is medium-sized. The genes are TRBV15 and TRBJ2-5, with D possibly called TRBD1 or TRBD2 (5 bases each). Per the germline V gene, CDR1 is LNHNV and CDR2 is YYDKDF (reference sequence). CDR3 length: 13 amino acids. V gave up 1 base and J gave up 4 bases, with 7 bases separating them. The CDR3 sequence is CATSRGGGETQYF. Written as DNA, the CDR3 is TGTGCCACCAGCAGAGGTGGGGGAGAGACCCAGTACTTC. The entire variable domain, with the rest obtained from reference TRBV15 and TRBJ2-5, is as follows: DAMVIQNPRYQVTQFGKPVTLSCSQTLNHNVMYWYQQKSSQAPKLLFHYYDKDFNNEADTPDNFQSRRPNTSFCFLDIRSPGLGDTAMYLCATSRGGGETQYFGPGTRLLVL.

CDR3 in DNA: TGTGCCAGCAGACCAGACGGATATAGCAATCAGCCCCAGCATTTT. Translating it yields CASRPDGYSNQPQHF. The gene calls are TRBV6-2 or TRBV6-3 and TRBJ1-5; D ambiguous. Trimming stripped 6 bases from V and 0 bases from J, with 12 bases between. The CDR3 is 15 residues long. The germline V gene encodes CDR1 MNHEY and CDR2 SVGEGT.

The chain is built from TRBV12-3 or TRBV12-4 and TRBJ1-5; TRBD1 is a possible D gene (6 bases). There are 15 residues in the CDR3. Trimming stripped 3 bases from V and 7 bases from J, with 16 bases between. CDR3 sequence (DNA): TGTGCCAGCAGTTTTTCAACGGGGGCAGGGCAGCCCCAGCATTTT. Amino acids: CASSFSTGAGQPQHF.

The J gene is TRBJ2-5, the V gene TRBV7-2; 8 bases are shared with TRBD2. The CDR3 consists of 15 residues. Trimming at V came to 2 bases and at J to 3 bases, leaving 5 bases not matched to a gene. Germline-derived CDR1 and CDR2 are SGHTA and FQGNSA. CDR3: CASSLSGLGKETQYF. In nucleotides, the CDR3 is TGTGCCAGCAGCTTATCGGGACTAGGGAAAGAGACCCAGTACTTC.

This chain uses TRBV20-1 with TRBJ2-1; 7 nucleotides agree with TRBD2. V shed 5 bases and J 9 bases; nucleotides not matched to a gene: 16. This CDR3 is 15 amino acids long. Per germline, CDR1 DFQATT and CDR2 SNEGSKA (reference sequence). This CDR3 is CSASPAGGRLSEQFF. As DNA, the CDR3 is TGCAGTGCTTCCCCGGCCGGGGGGAGACTTAGTGAGCAGTTCTTC.

The rearrangement uses TRBV7-9 and TRBJ1-2; TRBD1 matches at 8 bases. This CDR3 contains 13 residues. V was pared by 5 bases and J by 4 bases, with 3 bases of the junction left unmatched. Looked up from germline, CDR1 is SEHNR and CDR2 is FQNEAQ (reference sequence). The CDR3 loop reads CASSAGTGYGYTF. CDR3 DNA sequence: TGTGCCAGCAGCGCCGGGACAGGCTATGGCTACACCTTC.

The J gene is TRBJ2-3, the V gene TRBV7-3; 7 bases are a match to TRBD2. CDR3 size: 16 residues. The J segment lost 3 bases and the V segment lost 6 bases, leaving 12 bases of the junction unmatched. CDR1 and CDR2 (germline): SGHTA, FQGTGA. The CDR3 is CASSPETSLFTDTQYF. CDR3 coding DNA: TGTGCCAGCAGTCCCGAGACTAGCTTGTTTACAGATACGCAGTATTTT.

This chain joins TRBV19 and TRBJ1-5, with TRBD1 matching 8 bases. The CDR3 is 13 residues long. Losses at the gene ends were 4 bases for V and 7 bases for J; bases not matched to a gene: 3. The V gene's germline CDR1 is LNHDA and CDR2 SQIVND (reference sequence). CDR3 in amino acids: CASSTQGAQPQHF. CDR3 DNA sequence: TGTGCCAGTAGTACGCAGGGGGCCCAGCCCCAGCATTTT.

The rearrangement uses TRBV4-3 and TRBJ1-5, with D perhaps TRBD1 (5 bases). CDR3 length: 15 amino acids. CDR1 LGHNA and CDR2 YSLEER come from the germline V gene. Between the trimmed V and J ends, which lost 0 bases and 4 bases, there was a span of 10 bases. As DNA, the CDR3 is TGCGCCAGCAGCCAAGATGGGGGACGAAATCAGCCCCAGCATTTT. Its translation: CASSQDGGRNQPQHF.

This clonotype was detected only a few times. This chain links TRBV7-2 with TRBJ1-5; no clear D gene. The V gene lost 3 bases and the J gene lost 7 bases, with 13 bases spanning the gap. CDR1 is SGHTA, CDR2 FQGNSA, per germline. The CDR3 runs 14 residues. The CDR3 protein is CASSFLGVGQPQHF. DNA of the CDR3: TGTGCCAGCAGCTTCCTCGGGGTAGGCCAGCCCCAGCATTTT.

V gene TRBV27 combines with J gene TRBJ2-1; weak D call: TRBD2 (7 bases). The V and J ends lost 4 bases and 6 bases respectively, with 16 bases between them. The V gene's germline CDR1 is MNHEY and CDR2 SMNVEV (reference sequence). The CDR3 is 15 residues long. CDR3 bases: TGTGCCAGCAGTTCCAAAGTCGGGGGGCCCAATGAGCAGTTCTTC. This sequence encodes CASSSKVGGPNEQFF.

The chain has TRBV6-5 and TRBJ1-2, with a possible D match to TRBD1 (5 bases). Trimming shortened V by 0 bases and J by 3 bases, and 11 bases separated the two germline ends. CDR3 length: 15 residues. CDR1 is MNHEY and CDR2 is SVGAGI in the germline V gene. In nucleotides, the CDR3 is TGTGCCAGCAGTTACTCTTTTCAGGGTCACTATGGCTACACCTTC. It specifies CASSYSFQGHYGYTF.

This clonotype was seen more than once but under ten times. The chain employs TRBV28 and TRBJ2-7, with D possibly TRBD2 on 5 matching bases. V lost 1 base and J lost 3, with 10 bases in between. This CDR3 comprises 14 residues. Germline values: CDR1 MDHEN, CDR2 SYDVKM. The DNA of the CDR3 is TGTGCCAGCAGTTTATTCGGAAGCGGCTACGAGCAGTACTTC. It specifies CASSLFGSGYEQYF. The variable domain in full, with the rest retrieved from reference TRBV28 and TRBJ2-7, is DVKVTQSSRYLVKRTGEKVFLECVQDMDHENMFWYRQDPGLGLRLIYFSYDVKMKEKGDIPEGYSVSREKKERFSLILESASTNQTSMYLCASSLFGSGYEQYFGPGTRLTVT.

The CDR3 loop reads CASSPRGLETQYF. In DNA, the CDR3 is TGTGCCAGCTCACCACGGGGTTTGGAGACCCAGTACTTC. The chain uses TRBV18 and TRBJ2-5; D unclear. V shed 1 base and J shed 5 bases, with 8 bases lying between them. Germline V gene data show CDR1 as KGHSH and CDR2 as LQKENI. There are 13 residues in the CDR3.

The chain joins TRBV28 to TRBJ2-1; 7 positions agree with TRBD1. The CDR3 loop spans 16 amino acids. Unmatched junction bases numbered 8, after V lost 3 bases and J lost 3 bases. CDR1 is MDHEN and CDR2 is SYDVKM in the germline V gene. The CDR3: CASSFIGTDYYNEQFF. The CDR3 nucleotides read TGTGCCAGCAGTTTTATTGGGACAGATTACTACAATGAGCAGTTCTTC.

The chain couples TRBV27 to TRBJ1-3, with D unresolved. This CDR3 region has 13 residues. V lost 4 bases and J 2 bases, leaving 6 bases between the germline ends. Germline lookup yields CDR1 MNHEY and CDR2 SMNVEV (reference sequence). The CDR3 region is CASSYQAGNTIYF. CDR3 coding DNA: TGTGCCAGCAGTTACCAGGCTGGAAACACCATATATTTT.

This clonotype has just a few counts. V is TRBV20-1 and J is TRBJ2-3, with 12 bases fitting TRBD2. Germline V gene sequence: CDR1 DFQATT, CDR2 SNEGSKA (reference sequence). With 6 bases clipped from V and 3 bases from J, the junction kept 4 bases outside the gene matches. The CDR3 runs to 14 residues. The CDR3 DNA reads TGCAGTGCGCCGACTAGCGGGAGAACAGATACGCAGTATTTT. It codes for CSAPTSGRTDTQYF.

This clonotype was recorded only once. The V call is TRBV19, the J call TRBJ2-5; a possible D gene is TRBD1 (6 bases). V lost 5 bases and J 3 bases, leaving 13 bases between the germline ends. CDR3 length: 14 residues. Germline-derived CDR1 and CDR2 are LNHDA and SQIVND (reference sequence). The DNA of the CDR3 is TGTGCCAGTAGTGCCCGGACAGACAAAGAGACCCAGTACTTC. This codes for CASSARTDKETQYF.

This rearrangement joins TRBV20-1 to TRBJ2-1; no reliable D call. Trimming cost V 0 bases and J 4 bases, with 7 bases left between them. This CDR3 comprises 13 residues. Germline-derived CDR1 and CDR2 are DFQATT and SNEGSKA (reference sequence). This CDR3 is CSARDPDYNEQFF. For the CDR3, the DNA is TGCAGTGCTAGAGATCCGGATTACAATGAGCAGTTCTTC.

This chain connects TRBV21-1 to TRBJ2-7. TRBV21-1 corresponds to a pseudogene. The CDR3 is 16 residues long. The CDR3 coding sequence is TGTGCCAGCAGCAAAGTAGAGACTAGGAAGTCCTACGAGCAGTACTTC. This encodes CASSKVETRKSYEQYF.

A few counts support this clonotype. CDR3 loop: CASSLARGRNTQYF. CDR3 in DNA: TGTGCCAGCAGCTTAGCCAGGGGAAGAAATACGCAGTATTTT. V gene TRBV7-2 combines with J gene TRBJ2-3; D may be TRBD1 (6 bases). The CDR3 runs 14 residues. Germline CDR1 SGHTA, CDR2 FQGNSA. Trimming left V 0 bases short and J 7 bases short, with 11 bases between.

The chain employs TRBV28 and TRBJ2-7; D not certain. The CDR3 is made up of 12 amino acids. V was shortened by 3 bases and J by 3 bases, with 6 bases between the two germline ends. The V gene's germline CDR1 is MDHEN and CDR2 SYDVKM. CDR3 in amino acids: CASSFGLYEQYF. CDR3 coding DNA: TGTGCCAGCAGTTTTGGCCTCTACGAGCAGTACTTC. Full variable domain (missing parts from reference TRBV28 and TRBJ2-7): DVKVTQSSRYLVKRTGEKVFLECVQDMDHENMFWYRQDPGLGLRLIYFSYDVKMKEKGDIPEGYSVSREKKERFSLILESASTNQTSMYLCASSFGLYEQYFGPGTRLTVT.

V and J are TRBV6-1 and TRBJ2-1, with TRBD2 identical over 12 bases. The CDR3 consists of 17 residues. Germline V lookup: CDR1 MNHNS, CDR2 SASEGT. The V gene end was trimmed by 4 bases and the J gene end by 6 bases; junction bases not matched to a gene: 10. This CDR3 is CASSAARASGRGNEQFF. The CDR3 DNA sequence: TGTGCCAGCAGTGCGGCGCGGGCTAGCGGGAGGGGCAATGAGCAGTTCTTC.

The V and J genes are TRBV12-3 or TRBV12-4 and TRBJ1-2; D uncertain. The CDR3 loop spans 15 amino acids. The V and J ends lost 3 bases and 3 bases respectively, with 14 bases between them. DNA for the CDR3: TGTGCCAGCAGTTTCCCTGCTCTGGGAGACTATGGCTACACCTTC. Its translation: CASSFPALGDYGYTF.

In this sample, this clonotype turned up a few times. The chain combines TRBV7-2 with TRBJ1-2; D unresolved. The germline V gene has CDR1 SGHTA and CDR2 FQGNSA. Between the trimmed V and J ends, which lost 5 bases and 4 bases, there was a span of 14 bases. The CDR3 contains 14 residues. The CDR3 loop is CASSPPGSAYGYTF. CDR3 in DNA: TGTGCCAGCAGCCCCCCCGGGAGCGCCTATGGCTACACCTTC.

The count of this clonotype is one. V usage is TRBV2 and J usage is TRBJ2-7; D remains ambiguous. Trimming took 8 bases from V and 0 from J, leaving 11 bases between them. CDR1 and CDR2 (germline): SNHLY, FYNNEI. The CDR3 covers 13 residues. CDR3 nucleotide sequence: TGTGCCAGCCGGACCATAAACTCCTACGAGCAGTACTTC. Translation: CASRTINSYEQYF.

This chain joins TRBV6-2 or TRBV6-3 and TRBJ2-5; no reliable D call. Germline CDR1 is MNHEY and CDR2 is SVGEGT. V was shortened by 3 bases and J by 5 bases, with 13 bases between the two germline ends. This CDR3 has 14 amino acids. The CDR3 DNA reads as TGTGCCAGCAGTTATCGGCCTGTGTCCGAGACCCAGTACTTC. Encoded protein: CASSYRPVSETQYF.

This clonotype came up a few times. The gene calls are TRBV7-2 and TRBJ2-1; D might be TRBD2 (5 bases). The CDR3 spans 14 residues. CDR1 is SGHTA, CDR2 FQGNSA, per germline. V shed 3 bases and J shed 9 bases, with 15 bases lying between them. The CDR3 reads CASSLGTRFREQFF. In nucleotides, the CDR3 is TGTGCCAGCAGCTTGGGCACTAGGTTTCGTGAGCAGTTCTTC. Filled out from reference TRBV7-2 and TRBJ2-1, the complete variable domain reads GAGVSQSPSNKVTEKGKDVELRCDPISGHTALYWYRQSLGQGLEFLIYFQGNSAPDKSGLPSDRFSAERTGGSVSTLTIQRTQQEDSAVYLCASSLGTRFREQFFGPGTRLTVL.

The rearrangement links TRBV5-4 to TRBJ2-3; TRBD1 or TRBD2 may be the D gene (5 bases each). This CDR3 has 15 residues. Germline-derived CDR1 and CDR2 are SGHNT and YYREEE (reference sequence). V shed 4 bases and J shed 1 base, with 13 bases lying between them. The CDR3 protein is CASSLSGPGTDTQYF. In DNA form, the CDR3 reads TGTGCCAGCAGCCTCTCGGGGCCTGGCACAGATACGCAGTATTTT.